The 2 T cell receptor beta chains below come from one sample, sequenced in a study of cytomegalovirus exposure and HLA in healthy donors. The PCR used 60 Vbeta and 13 Jbeta primers. Only in-frame clones appear in the TCRdb table, and some are missing; sequencing was by immunoSEQ multiplex PCR. The table has 250,000 or so clones, around nine tenths seen once. Sequences were obtained from PBMCs. The receptor set was obtained from a girl under 10 years old in good health and CMV-seronegative.

V and J are TRBV19 and TRBJ1-5; 7 bases fit TRBD1. This CDR3 has 17 residues. CDR1 is LNHDA and CDR2 is SQIVND in the germline V gene (reference sequence). The ends lost 3 bases at V and 0 bases at J; junction bases unmatched: 8. In DNA form, the CDR3 reads TGTGCCAGTAGTATTGGCGGACAGGTTTATAGCAATCAGCCCCAGCATTTT. Translation gives CASSIGGQVYSNQPQHF.

J is TRBJ2-5 and V is TRBV19; D is possibly TRBD2 (6 bases). V was pared by 4 bases and J by 9 bases, with 21 bases between. In germline, CDR1 is LNHDA, CDR2 SQIVND (reference sequence). The CDR3 runs 15 residues. CDR3 sequence (DNA): TGTGCCAGTAGTAAAGGGGACCGAGATTGGGGGGCCCAGTACTTC. It is translated as CASSKGDRDWGAQYF.